The next 17 T cell receptor beta chains were all read from a single sample in a study of blood T cell repertoires in COVID-19. Profiled with immunoSEQ multiplex PCR; TCRdb holds only in-frame clones, not every one. The sample lists tens of thousands of clones; about 90% were seen once. Sequencing was performed on peripheral blood. These TCRs come from a man in his fifties with COVID-19, enrolled during active disease.

The gene calls are TRBV19 and TRBJ1-2, with 7 bases fitting TRBD1. With V trimmed by 5 bases and J by 4 bases, 10 bases remained unmatched. CDR1 is LNHDA, CDR2 SQIVND, per germline (reference sequence). The CDR3 sequence is 15 residues long. CDR3 DNA sequence: TGTGCCAGTAGTCCCAACGACAGGGTGGGCTATGGCTACACCTTC. Its translation is CASSPNDRVGYGYTF.

J is TRBJ2-3 and V is TRBV4-1, with D perhaps matching TRBD2 (5 bases). Trimming cost V 0 bases and J 7 bases, with 17 bases left between them. The CDR3 extends over 16 amino acids. In germline, CDR1 is MGHRA, CDR2 YSYEKL. CDR3: CASSQEFRGNSYTQYF. In DNA form, the CDR3 reads TGCGCCAGCAGCCAAGAATTCCGGGGAAACTCATATACGCAGTATTTT.

The chain joins TRBV28 to TRBJ2-7; TRBD1 is a possible D gene (6 bases). Germline V gives CDR1 MDHEN, CDR2 SYDVKM. Trimming pared 8 bases from V and 2 bases from J, leaving 13 bases between. This CDR3 has 13 amino acids. The DNA of the CDR3 is TGTGCCAGCCGTCGGACAGCAACCTACGAGCAGTACTTC. Protein: CASRRTATYEQYF.

This chain connects TRBV7-9 to TRBJ2-5; 12 bases line up with TRBD2. Germline V gene sequence: CDR1 SEHNR, CDR2 FQNEAQ (reference sequence). The CDR3 is 17 residues long. Trimming removed 2 bases from V and 5 bases from J; junction bases left unmatched: 9. The CDR3 bases are TGTGCCAGCAGCTTACCCGTGCTAGCGGGAGGGCCGGAGACCCAGTACTTC. Translation gives CASSLPVLAGGPETQYF.

V usage is TRBV11-2 and J usage is TRBJ2-3, with 8 positions matching TRBD2. The V segment lost 1 base and the J segment 4 bases; nucleotides outside the gene matches: 7. The CDR3 sequence is 16 residues long. The germline V gene encodes CDR1 SGHAT and CDR2 FQNNGV. DNA of the CDR3: TGTGCCAGCAGCTTAGTGTTAGCGGGGTCCGCAGATACGCAGTATTTT. This sequence encodes CASSLVLAGSADTQYF.

J is TRBJ2-3 and V is TRBV11-3; D possibly corresponds to TRBD2 (6 bases). V lost 2 bases, J lost 4 bases, and 22 bases lay in between. This CDR3 contains 18 residues. The germline V gene has CDR1 SGHNT and CDR2 YENEEA. As DNA, the CDR3 is TGTGCCAGCAGCTTAAGCGGAGGGGCCGGGGGTAGGTCAGATACGCAGTATTTT. Protein: CASSLSGGAGGRSDTQYF.

The chain employs TRBV5-1 and TRBJ2-1, with 7 bases aligning to TRBD2. CDR1 and CDR2 from the germline V gene are SGHRS and YFSETQ. J lost 5 bases, V lost 1 base, and 6 bases had no gene match. This CDR3 is 15 amino acids long. The CDR3 protein is CASSLIRLADNEQFF. CDR3 sequence (DNA): TGCGCCAGCAGCTTGATCCGACTAGCCGACAATGAGCAGTTCTTC. The whole variable domain, filled in from reference TRBV5-1 and TRBJ2-1, reads KAGVTQTPRYLIKTRGQQVTLSCSPISGHRSVSWYQQTPGQGLQFLFEYFSETQRNKGNFPGRFSGRQFSNSRSEMNVSTLELGDSALYLCASSLIRLADNEQFFGPGTRLTVL.

This chain joins TRBV12-3 or TRBV12-4 and TRBJ1-2; D perhaps matches TRBD1 (5 bases). Deletions cut 5 bases from V and 4 bases from J, with 11 bases between. The CDR3 extends over 13 amino acids. The CDR3 sequence: CASSPMDIYGYTF. The CDR3 nucleotides are TGTGCCAGCAGTCCTATGGACATCTATGGCTACACCTTC.

The chain is built from TRBV6-5 and TRBJ1-6; no clear D. The CDR3 is made up of 16 amino acids. V was trimmed by 0 bases and J by 7 bases, leaving 13 bases between them. In germline, CDR1 is MNHEY, CDR2 SVGAGI. CDR3 DNA sequence: TGTGCCAGCAGTTACTCGGGCAGGACTTTGAATTCACCCCTCCACTTT. It translates to CASSYSGRTLNSPLHF.

J is TRBJ2-7 and V is TRBV5-4; TRBD1 aligns across 8 bases. Germline V gives CDR1 SGHNT, CDR2 YYREEE (reference sequence). This CDR3 is 13 amino acids long. Trimming removed 5 bases from V and 4 bases from J; junction bases left unmatched: 5. This CDR3 is CASSSGGTYEQYF. The DNA of the CDR3 is TGTGCCAGCAGTTCAGGGGGCACTTACGAGCAGTACTTC.

V usage is TRBV18 and J usage is TRBJ2-3; D is possibly TRBD1 (5 bases). The CDR3 totals 15 residues. Germline values: CDR1 KGHSH, CDR2 LQKENI. Trimming removed 3 bases from V and 0 bases from J, with 10 bases in between. As DNA, the CDR3 is TGTGCCAGCTCACCCTGGACACAGAGCACAGATACGCAGTATTTT. It codes for CASSPWTQSTDTQYF. Combining the CDR3 with reference TRBV18 and TRBJ2-3 gives the whole variable domain NAGVMQNPRHLVRRRGQEARLRCSPMKGHSHVYWYRQLPEEGLKFMVYLQKENIIDESGMPKERFSAEFPKEGPSILRIQQVVRGDSAAYFCASSPWTQSTDTQYFGPGTRLTVL.

This chain uses TRBV20-1 with TRBJ2-7; maybe TRBD1 (6 bases). The CDR3 runs 15 residues. Trimming removed 3 bases at V and 3 bases at J, with 18 bases between. The germline gives CDR1 DFQATT, CDR2 SNEGSKA (reference sequence). The CDR3 sequence: CSASSTRDTYYEQYF. The CDR3 DNA sequence: TGCAGTGCTAGTTCAACCCGGGACACCTACTACGAGCAGTACTTC.

The chain carries TRBV30 and TRBJ2-7; D is possibly TRBD1 (6 bases). The CDR3 has 14 amino acids. The V and J ends lost 3 bases and 4 bases respectively, with 16 bases between them. Germline-derived CDR1 and CDR2 are GTSNPN and SVGIG (reference sequence). The CDR3 reads CAWSGEDSLYEQYF. CDR3 in DNA: TGTGCCTGGAGCGGAGAGGACAGCCTATACGAGCAGTACTTC.

The genes are TRBV30 and TRBJ2-3; 8 bases are shared with TRBD2. The V gene end was trimmed by 2 bases and the J gene end by 2 bases; junction bases not matched to a gene: 6. The CDR3 runs 15 residues. Germline V gene sequence: CDR1 GTSNPN, CDR2 SVGIG (reference sequence). The CDR3 spells CAWSTRAGATDTQYF. The CDR3 bases are TGTGCCTGGAGTACACGAGCGGGAGCCACAGATACGCAGTATTTT. Complete variable domain (other parts from reference TRBV30 and TRBJ2-3): SQTIHQWPATLVQPVGSPLSLECTVEGTSNPNLYWYRQAAGRGLQLLFYSVGIGQISSEVPQNLSASRPQDRQFILSSKKLLLSDSGFYLCAWSTRAGATDTQYFGPGTRLTVL.

Here the CDR3 reads CASRQILARPGTEAFF. In DNA form, the CDR3 reads TGTGCCAGTAGACAAATTCTGGCCCGGCCGGGCACTGAAGCTTTCTTT. The chain employs TRBV19 and TRBJ1-1, with unresolved D. The CDR3 spans 16 residues. The V end was cut by 6 bases, the J end by 4 bases, with 21 bases between. The germline V gene has CDR1 LNHDA and CDR2 SQIVND (reference sequence). Supplemented by reference TRBV19 and TRBJ1-1, the full variable domain reads DGGITQSPKYLFRKEGQNVTLSCEQNLNHDAMYWYRQDPGQGLRLIYYSQIVNDFQKGDIAEGYSVSREKKESFPLTVTSAQKNPTAFYLCASRQILARPGTEAFFGQGTRLTVV.

The chain carries TRBV5-1 and TRBJ1-6, with TRBD1 matching over 7 bases. The V and J ends lost 4 bases and 6 bases, in that order; junction bases with no gene match: 4. Germline V gene sequence: CDR1 SGHRS, CDR2 YFSETQ. The CDR3 totals 14 residues. CDR3 DNA: TGCGCCAGCAGCCCCGGACAGGTTAATTCACCCCTCCACTTT. The encoded protein is CASSPGQVNSPLHF.

The rearrangement uses TRBV11-2 and TRBJ2-5, with 8 bases lining up with TRBD2. CDR1 and CDR2 from the germline V gene are SGHAT and FQNNGV. The CDR3 loop spans 13 amino acids. V was pared by 4 bases and J by 5 bases, with 3 bases of the junction left unmatched. CDR3 sequence reads: CASSSSGSETQYF. In nucleotides, the CDR3 is TGTGCCAGCAGCTCAAGCGGGAGCGAGACCCAGTACTTC.